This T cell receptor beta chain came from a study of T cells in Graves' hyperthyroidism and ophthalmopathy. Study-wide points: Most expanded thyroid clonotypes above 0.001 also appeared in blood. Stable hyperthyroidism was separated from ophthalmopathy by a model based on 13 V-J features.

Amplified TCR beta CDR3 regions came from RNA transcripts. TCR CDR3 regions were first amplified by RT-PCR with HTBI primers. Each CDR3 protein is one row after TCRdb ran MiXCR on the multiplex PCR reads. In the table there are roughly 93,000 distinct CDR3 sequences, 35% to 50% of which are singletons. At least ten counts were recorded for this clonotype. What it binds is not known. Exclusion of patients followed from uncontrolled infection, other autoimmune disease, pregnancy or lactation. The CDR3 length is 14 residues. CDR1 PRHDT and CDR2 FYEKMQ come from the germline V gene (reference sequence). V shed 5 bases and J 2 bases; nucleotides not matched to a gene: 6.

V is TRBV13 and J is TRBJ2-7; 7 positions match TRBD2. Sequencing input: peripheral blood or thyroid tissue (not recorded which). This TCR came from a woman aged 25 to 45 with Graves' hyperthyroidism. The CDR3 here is CASSNSAGAYEQYF. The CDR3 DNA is TGTGCCAGCAGCAACTCGGCGGGAGCCTACGAGCAGTACTTC.